This section outlines one T cell receptor beta chain sequence together with its context. Its antigen is not identified. This sample was included in a study of cytomegalovirus exposure and HLA in healthy donors. Germline CDR1 MGHDK, CDR2 SYGVNS. V was pared by 6 bases and J by 3 bases, with 7 bases of the junction left unmatched. This CDR3 has 15 amino acids. Study-level points and caveats: Excluded were some V segments that proved indistinguishable, including TRBV6-2 and TRBV6-3. In all likelihood, a cluster of highly shared sequence variants was a sequencing artifact. In vitro, a few CMV-associated chains proved specific for CMV antigens. Later on, a genetic analysis was performed. It linked a missense variant in DCLRE1C with V- and J-gene trimming of TCR beta.

The PCR was carried out with 60 Vbeta primers and 13 Jbeta primers. Some clones are missing from TCRdb's copy, which holds only in-frame ones; the method was immunoSEQ multiplex PCR. The listing contains 150,000 to 200,000 clones. This clonotype was sampled from a woman aged 18-29 years in good health and CMV-seropositive. The gene calls are TRBV25-1 and TRBJ1-1; 10 bases line up with TRBD1. Specimen: PBMCs. This chain's CDR3 is CASRTTGGAYTEAFF. CDR3 sequence (DNA): TGTGCCAGCAGAACGACAGGGGGCGCGTACACTGAAGCTTTCTTT.